The entry that follows covers one T cell receptor (beta chain) sequence. Its antigen remains unknown. TCRdb re-analysed the RT-PCR reads in MiXCR, keeping a single row per CDR3 protein. The sample has about 780,000 distinct CDR3 sequences, roughly 18% seen once. The data belong to a study of response to subunit inactivated influenza vaccine. The ends lost 7 bases at V and 7 bases at J; junction bases unmatched: 5. The CDR3 totals 13 residues. Study-level points and caveats: It was the authors' suggestion that each seasonal influenza vaccination recruits few new T cells.

The receptor comes from a man aged 45 to 65 who received an inactivated influenza vaccine. Sequencing used PBMCs from blood, obtained approximately 5 days after vaccination. This chain connects TRBV12-3 or TRBV12-4 to TRBJ2-2; TRBD1 matches at 8 bases. The CDR3 region has the DNA TGTGCCAGCACCCTGACAGGGGACGGGGAGCTGTTTTTT. Protein: CASTLTGDGELFF.